The TCR beta chain under discussion was sequenced for a study of cytomegalovirus exposure and HLA in healthy donors. The study, taken as a whole, reports: About 87% or about 30% of the time was how often most TCR beta V segments were productive, according to an earlier analysis. Sequencing had likely introduced a cluster of highly shared sequence variants as an artifact.

V dropped 1 base and J dropped 1; count of bases not matched to a gene: 7. CDR3 length: 16 amino acids. Germline V gene lookup returns CDR1 GTSNPN and CDR2 SVGIG (reference sequence). A note on this clone: As yet, its antigen is unknown.

PCR was performed using 60 Vbeta and 13 Jbeta primers. Assay used: immunoSEQ multiplex PCR; TCRdb lists only in-frame clones, some missing. The sample records approximately 150,000 clones, 75% to 85% being singletons. Samples came from healthy bone marrow donors. Recording of this donor's CMV serostatus was not done. The rearrangement links TRBV30 to TRBJ1-1; 9 positions match TRBD1. The receptor comes from a human donor in good health. Sample: PBMCs. The CDR3, as DNA: TGTGCCTGGAGTGGGCGGACAGGGGCTTCGAACACTGAAGCTTTCTTT. Its protein is CAWSGRTGASNTEAFF. Full variable domain (missing parts from reference TRBV30 and TRBJ1-1): SQTIHQWPATLVQPVGSPLSLECTVEGTSNPNLYWYRQAAGRGLQLLFYSVGIGQISSEVPQNLSASRPQDRQFILSSKKLLLSDSGFYLCAWSGRTGASNTEAFFGQGTRLTVV.